The source of this T cell receptor beta chain is a study of sequential checkpoint blockade in melanoma. Clones were read by immunoSEQ multiplex PCR, and TCRdb kept only the in-frame ones, dropping some. The data contain 21,000 or so clones, approximately 81% of them singletons. V dropped 7 bases and J dropped 4; count of bases not matched to a gene: 4. CDR1 is ENHRY, CDR2 SYGVKD, per germline. The CDR3 runs to 13 residues. The treatment is: randomized to nivolumab then ipilimumab (arm A) or the reverse (arm B). Live CD3+CD8+ CD19− CD56− cells were sorted from PBMCs. The rearrangement uses TRBV10-3 and TRBJ2-3; 8 bases map to TRBD2. Here the sequenced sample was CD8+ T cells sorted from blood (inferred from file names), taken from a patient given nivolumab and ipilimumab in sequence. The sequence was obtained from a human donor with melanoma. The CDR3: CAITPTSADTQYF. In nucleotides, the CDR3 is TGTGCCATCACCCCGACTAGCGCAGATACGCAGTATTTT.